This TCR beta chain derives from a study of beta chain features in type 1 diabetes (dated by TCRdb to the late 2010s). For the wider study: No differences in mean age, gender distribution, total cell number or subset yield were found between patients and healthy donors. A total of 100 million to 110 million sorted cells were examined across all samples, and a strong correlation was observed between cell number per subset and RNA yield. In the study, recently diagnosed type 1 diabetes patients and matched healthy donors were compared on the TCRB repertoires of their sorted circulating CD4+ T cell subsets. Regulatory and stem cell-like memory subsets were obtained from only 8 patients and about eight healthy donors, while naive and central memory subsets were obtained from all 30 or so donors. Broader findings and caveats from the paper: Because cDNA was sequenced instead of genomic DNA, highly expressing activated cells could be over-represented, though the groups showed no difference in activation or CD3 levels. PCR may preferentially amplify shorter templates, but because patient and control samples were amplified and corrected together, any resulting skew would affect both groups equally. At VDJ recombination sites, patients with type 1 diabetes made fewer insertions and deleted more nucleotides, a pattern implying thymic rearrangement abnormalities. Type 1 diabetes patients showed a moderate but significant shortening of TCRB CDR3 length in all four CD4+ subsets. Naive, central memory and regulatory TCRB repertoires appeared to be more alike among patients than among healthy donors. Only small numbers of individuals were included in the HLA sub-analyses, which left unresolved whether HLA type had any influence on TCRB rearrangement.

In the case of this clone: Its antigen remains unidentified. The record has no base qualities; no much larger clone is one base away.

From each donor, a single peripheral blood sample of roughly 0.11 L on average was drawn into heparinised tubes. A BD FACSAria II and a panel including CD45RO, CCR7, CD25, CD127, CD95 and CD27 were used to sort naive, central memory, regulatory and stem cell-like memory CD4+ T cells. Every sorted population had a purity above 95%. PBMCs were isolated immediately by Lymphoprep density gradient centrifugation and stained directly without culture. So that batch effects would be minimized, each experiment stained and sorted samples in pairs, pairing one healthy donor with one patient. The entire amount of isolated RNA was reverse transcribed using the High Capacity cDNA Reverse Transcription Kit, so the sequenced TCRB transcripts were expressed ones. Naive, central memory and regulatory T cell samples underwent deep immunoSEQ sequencing, averaging roughly 3.4 million total reads per sample. After sorted cells were lysed in RLT buffer, RNA was extracted with DNase-treated RNeasy Micro or Mini kits, with the choice depending on cell number. Each cell subset was processed separately to prevent cross-contamination, with patient and healthy donor samples processed together. The immunoSEQ multiplex PCR was used to amplify TCRB sequences from cDNA, generating 87-bp fragments that spanned the CDR3 region. The amplicons were sequenced using the Illumina HiSeq platform. As for the authors' bioinformatics: PCR bias was computationally corrected using synthetic template baselines, reads within Hamming distance 2 were collapsed, and singletons that could not be merged were discarded. Reads were aligned to IMGT to assign V, D and J genes, CDR3 length, and insertions or deletions at six rearrangement sites. Within each subset, clonotype counts were normalized to sorted cell number, and only after that were true diversity and Gini coefficients computed with the tcR R package. Repertoire sharing was quantified using the overlap coefficient calculated on TCRB nucleotide sequences. As a proxy for the pre-selection repertoire, out-of-frame TCRB sequences from naive cells were analyzed. Entries here come from immuneACCESS through TCRdb and include only in-frame sequences with V and J called. Some clones fail to appear in such tables; in the studies checked, an unresolved V gene covers under half of the shortfall, and the cause of the remainder is unknown. From that table come the V and J calls and clone size; the DNA was used to work out D and trimming. This sample gives 400,000 to 550,000 clones in total; about an eighth of them show up just once. Of the sample, approximately 0.05% falls within the top ten clones.

The germline V gene gives CDR1 as MGHRA and CDR2 as YSYEKL. The V end loses 0 bases and the J end loses 9 bases, and a stretch of 14 bases separates them. The CDR3 has 14 amino acids, counting the end cysteine and phenylalanine. CDR3 DNA is the only sequence kept; it has 42 bases, read in frame from the first base. Material for sequencing was naive CD4+ T cells from blood. Interpreted using the paper, the cell subset or site label stands for: true naive CD4+ T cells. The sequence came from a woman in her late teens or twenties in good health. Here the chain combines TRBV4-1 and TRBJ1-2; a weak D assignment points to TRBD1 (5 bases agree). The DNA is as follows: TGCGCCAGCAGCCAAGAGGGTGGCAGGGTACGCTACACCTTC. Translated, this is CASSQEGGRVRYTF.